The next 18 T cell receptor beta chains were all read from a single sample in a study of blood T cell repertoires in COVID-19. The repertoire was sequenced with immunoSEQ multiplex PCR; TCRdb's copy has only in-frame clones and lacks some. Of tens of thousands of clones in the sample, roughly 73% were seen once. Material: peripheral blood. The receptors stem from a human donor in a cohort sampled during active COVID-19.

The genes are TRBV7-8 and TRBJ1-5; a weak D match, TRBD1 (5 bases). The germline V and J ends were trimmed by 4 bases and 0 bases, with 22 bases remaining between them. Germline V CDR1 and CDR2: SGHVS, FQNEAQ. The CDR3 sequence is 19 residues long. CDR3 loop: CASSSNPGRYRNSNQPQHF. CDR3 DNA: TGTGCCAGCAGCTCGAACCCGGGGAGGTACAGGAATAGCAATCAGCCCCAGCATTTT.

This clone has only one observation. The gene calls are TRBV3-1 (or the pseudogene TRBV3-2) and TRBJ2-7, with 9 bases fitting TRBD1. The J segment lost 3 bases and the V segment lost 4 bases, leaving 10 bases of the junction unmatched. The germline gives CDR1 LGHDT, CDR2 YNNKEL (reference sequence). This CDR3 is built from 16 residues. The CDR3 nucleotides are TGTGCCAGCAGCCTCCGAGTCGGGACAGGGATCTACGAGCAGTACTTC. It encodes CASSLRVGTGIYEQYF.

The chain joins TRBV15 to TRBJ2-2; D is uncertain. Germline V gene lookup returns CDR1 LNHNV and CDR2 YYDKDF (reference sequence). V was pared by 0 bases and J by 9 bases, with 8 bases between. This CDR3 is built from 13 residues. This CDR3 reads CATSRDQARELFF. DNA of the CDR3: TGTGCCACCAGCAGAGATCAGGCTAGGGAGCTGTTTTTT.

The gene calls are TRBV9 and TRBJ2-6; D remains unclear. This CDR3 comprises 15 residues. CDR1 and CDR2 from the germline V gene are SGDLS and YYNGEE. V was shortened by 4 bases and J by 1 base, with 9 bases between the two germline ends. As DNA, the CDR3 is TGTGCCAGCAGCCCAGGCAGATCTGGGGCCAACGTCCTGACTTTC. It codes for CASSPGRSGANVLTF. The complete variable domain, with remaining parts taken from reference TRBV9 and TRBJ2-6, reads DSGVTQTPKHLITATGQRVTLRCSPRSGDLSVYWYQQSLDQGLQFLIQYYNGEERAKGNILERFSAQQFPDLHSELNLSSLELGDSALYFCASSPGRSGANVLTFGAGSRLTVL.

This clone was observed a handful of times. CDR3 coding DNA: TGTGCCAGCAGTTTCGGAGGGACGGTTGATTCACCCCTCCACTTT. It specifies CASSFGGTVDSPLHF. This chain links TRBV27 with TRBJ1-6, with a tentative D call TRBD1 (5 bases). Trimming stripped 3 bases from V and 8 bases from J, with 14 bases between. In germline, CDR1 is MNHEY, CDR2 SMNVEV (reference sequence). The CDR3 runs to 15 residues.

The gene calls are TRBV10-3 and TRBJ2-1; TRBD2 matches at 7 bases. This CDR3 is 17 amino acids long. Germline trimming cut 6 bases from V and 5 bases from J; bases unmatched to any gene: 16. Germline V gene lookup returns CDR1 ENHRY and CDR2 SYGVKD. The CDR3 DNA sequence: TGTGCCATCAGCGACCGGCCGCAACTAGCGCTGAACAATGAGCAGTTCTTC. Translating gives CAISDRPQLALNNEQFF.

This chain links TRBV27 with TRBJ1-6; 7 nucleotides line up with TRBD1. Germline CDR1 is MNHEY and CDR2 is SMNVEV (reference sequence). V gave up 5 bases and J gave up 10 bases; unmatched junction bases: 8. This CDR3 has 14 amino acids. The CDR3 nucleotides read TGTGCCAGCAGTCTTGATCCGGACAGGTCACCCCTCCACTTT. This codes for CASSLDPDRSPLHF.

This clone has a handful of counts. The chain links TRBV2 to TRBJ2-5; a possible D gene is TRBD2 (6 bases). The V gene's germline CDR1 is SNHLY and CDR2 FYNNEI. The length of the CDR3 is 14 residues. V was cut by 1 base and J by 7 bases, with 13 bases left in between. CDR3 protein: CASSEDPSVGTQYF. Here the CDR3 DNA reads TGTGCCAGCAGTGAAGATCCTAGCGTCGGGACCCAGTACTTC.

The chain is built from TRBV20-1 and TRBJ2-2; D might be TRBD1 (5 bases). Trimming stripped 3 bases from V and 7 bases from J, with 12 bases between. CDR1 and CDR2 from the germline V gene are DFQATT and SNEGSKA (reference sequence). CDR3 length: 13 amino acids. CDR3 bases: TGCAGTGCTAGTAACTTCAGGGACGGGGAGCTGTTTTTT. This codes for CSASNFRDGELFF.

The J gene is TRBJ1-1, the V gene TRBV19; TRBD1 aligns across 7 bases. Germline values: CDR1 LNHDA, CDR2 SQIVND (reference sequence). There are 15 residues in the CDR3. V lost 2 bases, J lost 1 base, and 4 bases stayed unmatched. CDR3 protein: CASSITGDRNTEAFF. For the CDR3, the DNA is TGTGCCAGTAGTATAACAGGGGATAGGAACACTGAAGCTTTCTTT.

This clone came up a few times. The chain is built from TRBV3-1 (or the pseudogene TRBV3-2) and TRBJ1-6; possibly TRBD1 for D (5 bases). Trimming shortened V by 2 bases and J by 8 bases, and 7 bases separated the two germline ends. This CDR3 region has 13 residues. Germline V CDR1 and CDR2: LGHDT, YNNKEL (reference sequence). The CDR3 DNA reads TGTGCCAGCAGCCAACAACAGGATTCACCCCTCCACTTT. It specifies CASSQQQDSPLHF.

This chain connects TRBV15 to TRBJ2-3; 14 bases line up with TRBD2. This CDR3 is built from 21 residues. Germline CDR1 is LNHNV and CDR2 is YYDKDF (reference sequence). The junction had 15 bases not matched to a gene; V was cut back by 4 bases and J by 0 bases. The CDR3 loop reads CATSKSPGLAGVGASTDTQYF. CDR3 sequence (DNA): TGTGCCACCAGCAAATCACCGGGACTAGCGGGGGTTGGGGCTAGCACAGATACGCAGTATTTT.

The chain combines TRBV5-1 with TRBJ2-1; 11 bases map to TRBD2. V lost 1 base and J lost 0; bases outside the gene matches: 6. There are 18 residues in the CDR3. Germline-derived CDR1 and CDR2 are SGHRS and YFSETQ. CDR3 protein: CASSLMASGGFSYNEQFF. CDR3 nucleotides: TGCGCCAGCAGCTTGATGGCTAGCGGGGGGTTCTCCTACAATGAGCAGTTCTTC. The variable domain in full, with the rest retrieved from reference TRBV5-1 and TRBJ2-1, is KAGVTQTPRYLIKTRGQQVTLSCSPISGHRSVSWYQQTPGQGLQFLFEYFSETQRNKGNFPGRFSGRQFSNSRSEMNVSTLELGDSALYLCASSLMASGGFSYNEQFFGPGTRLTVL.

The V call is TRBV5-1, the J call TRBJ1-2; D remains ambiguous. The CDR3 loop spans 15 amino acids. Trimming removed 4 bases at V and 2 bases at J, with 15 bases between. Germline V gene data show CDR1 as SGHRS and CDR2 as YFSETQ. CDR3 amino acids: CASSSGVSGNYGYTF. CDR3 sequence (DNA): TGCGCCAGCAGCAGTGGGGTGAGCGGAAACTATGGCTACACCTTC.

The V and J genes are TRBV6-5 and TRBJ2-7; 9 positions agree with TRBD2. This CDR3 has 15 amino acids. Germline CDR1 reads MNHEY; CDR2 reads SVGAGI. J gave up 1 base and V 2 bases, and 3 bases lay outside the gene matches. The CDR3 loop is CASSYLAGMSYEQYF. CDR3 in DNA: TGTGCCAGCAGTTACCTAGCGGGGATGTCCTACGAGCAGTACTTC.

The chain links TRBV6-1 to TRBJ2-2, with 14 bases identical to TRBD2. This CDR3 is built from 18 residues. Germline CDR1 and CDR2: MNHNS and SASEGT. The ends lost 4 bases at V and 2 bases at J; junction bases unmatched: 6. The CDR3 nucleotides read TGTGCCAGCAGTGTCGTGACTAGCGGGGGGGTAAACACCGGGGAGCTGTTTTTT. This sequence encodes CASSVVTSGGVNTGELFF.

J is TRBJ2-3 and V is TRBV5-1, with 12 positions matching TRBD2. The CDR3 consists of 17 residues. Looked up from germline, CDR1 is SGHRS and CDR2 is YFSETQ. V lost 4 bases, J lost 3 bases, and 9 bases stayed unmatched. The CDR3 nucleotides are TGCGCCAGCAGCAAGCGACTAGCGGGAGCGGGGACAGATACGCAGTATTTT. It encodes CASSKRLAGAGTDTQYF.

The V call is TRBV19, the J call TRBJ2-7, with a weak D call TRBD1 (6 bases). The length of the CDR3 is 14 residues. Trimming shortened V by 6 bases and J by 0 bases, and 12 bases separated the two germline ends. The germline V gene encodes CDR1 LNHDA and CDR2 SQIVND (reference sequence). The CDR3 DNA reads as TGTGCCAGTAGACTGGACAGCGCCTCCTACGAGCAGTACTTC. The encoded protein is CASRLDSASYEQYF.